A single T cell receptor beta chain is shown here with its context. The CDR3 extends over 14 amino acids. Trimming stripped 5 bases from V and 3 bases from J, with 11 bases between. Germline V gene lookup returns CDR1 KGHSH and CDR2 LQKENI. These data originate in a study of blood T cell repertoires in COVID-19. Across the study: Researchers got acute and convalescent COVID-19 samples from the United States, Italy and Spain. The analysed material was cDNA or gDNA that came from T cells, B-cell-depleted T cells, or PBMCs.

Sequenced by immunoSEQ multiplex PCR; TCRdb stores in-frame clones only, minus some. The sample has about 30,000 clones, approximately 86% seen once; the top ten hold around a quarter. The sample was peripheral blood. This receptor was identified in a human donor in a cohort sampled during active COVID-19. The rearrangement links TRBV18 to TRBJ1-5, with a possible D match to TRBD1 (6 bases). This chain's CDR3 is CASSEDRFNQPQHF. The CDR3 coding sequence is TGTGCCAGCTCAGAAGACAGGTTCAATCAGCCCCAGCATTTT.